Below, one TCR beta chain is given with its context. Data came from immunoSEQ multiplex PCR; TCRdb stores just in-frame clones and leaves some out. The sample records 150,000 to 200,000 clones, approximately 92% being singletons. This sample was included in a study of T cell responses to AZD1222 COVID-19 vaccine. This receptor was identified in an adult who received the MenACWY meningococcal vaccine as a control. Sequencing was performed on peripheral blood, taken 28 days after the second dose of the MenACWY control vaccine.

The CDR3 region is CASSFEEVGPLNQPQHF. CDR3 DNA: TGTGCCAGCAGTTTCGAGGAGGTGGGGCCCCTCAATCAGCCCCAGCATTTT. The rearrangement joins TRBV11-3 to TRBJ1-5, with D perhaps matching TRBD1 (5 bases). V lost 6 bases and J lost 3, with 21 bases in between. Germline assignment: CDR1 SGHNT and CDR2 YENEEA. This CDR3 spans 17 amino acids. Looking up the rest from reference TRBV11-3 and TRBJ1-5 gives the full variable domain: EAGVVQSPRYKIIEKKQPVAFWCNPISGHNTLYWYLQNLGQGPELLIRYENEEAVDDSQLPKDRFSAERLKGVDSTLKIQPAELGDSAVYLCASSFEEVGPLNQPQHFGDGTRLSIL.